This T cell receptor beta chain comes out of a study of T cell repertoires in ileal Crohn's disease. Produced via immunoSEQ multiplex PCR; TCRdb's table is partial and in-frame only. This sample has 12,000 to 15,000 clones; 65% to 80% occur once, and the top ten carry approximately 15%. V gave up 5 bases and J gave up 7 bases, with 16 bases separating them. The CDR3 is made up of 13 amino acids. Germline V gene lookup returns CDR1 SGDLS and CDR2 YYNGEE. About this clone itself: Its specificity is unknown.

Overall study findings and caveats: Active smokers at surgery had more clonal expansions than non-smokers.

Time point described: inflamed ileum from the surgical specimen. Sequenced sample: ileal tissue. This receptor was identified in an adult with Crohn's disease. This chain links TRBV9 with TRBJ2-7; D unclear. The CDR3 loop is CASSDLPSTEQYF. The CDR3 DNA reads TGTGCCAGCAGTGATCTCCCATCTACGGAGCAGTACTTC. The variable domain in full, completed from reference TRBV9 and TRBJ2-7, reads DSGVTQTPKHLITATGQRVTLRCSPRSGDLSVYWYQQSLDQGLQFLIQYYNGEERAKGNILERFSAQQFPDLHSELNLSSLELGDSALYFCASSDLPSTEQYFGPGTRLTVT.